This TCR beta chain came from a study of cytomegalovirus exposure and HLA in healthy donors (dated by TCRdb to the late 2010s). Background for the entire study: An earlier analysis of several hundred of the donors reported about 280 Gb of sequence data and 117 million unique TCR beta sequences obtained from approximately 180 million T cells. About 300 gigabases of sequencing data and approximately 93 million unique TCR sequences were included in an early release covering roughly 600 HLA-typed donors. Of the 398 genotyped donors, around 81% fell in the genetic ancestry cluster associated with self-reported Caucasian donors. The aim of the study was to test whether cataloging public T cell receptors could identify signatures of past pathogen exposure. The study used immunosequencing to profile the T cell repertoires of hundreds of subjects and linked those repertoires to cytomegalovirus serostatus. Besides the first cohort of hundreds of subjects, a separate validation cohort made up of over a hundred different subjects was used. High-throughput TCR immunosequencing, statistical association of individual TCRs with disease status, and machine learning were combined to predict cytomegalovirus infection status. To study patterns of TCR occurrence, a later analysis re-analyzed previously published TCR beta repertoires from around 670 donors and added high-resolution HLA genotyping. Rather than using new phenotypic data, the later analysis identified candidate immune exposures from TCR beta sequences and from how often those sequences occurred across donors. To decide whether each TCR beta V gene segment behaved as functional or pseudogenic, an earlier analysis of fewer than 750 of the donors relied on high-throughput TCR beta sequencing. Donor age, sex, ethnicity and CMV serostatus were collected together with the repertoire data. A later genetic analysis used genome-wide SNP genotypes for about three fifths of the 666 donors, treating that subset as a discovery cohort. Every discovery cohort repertoire had been produced on one sequencing platform. Both class I and class II loci were covered by HLA typing, at four-digit resolution. The number of donors typed differed by locus, with about 629-640 for A, B, C, DRB1 and DQB1, roughly 520 for DQA1, nearly 610 for DPA1, and around 460 for DPB1. A handful of DR-DQ haplotypes were handled as single units for association and clustering because linkage in the cohort was strong. On average, around 240,000 unique TCR beta nucleotide sequences were sequenced per donor among a few hundred genotyped donors of the cohort, with roughly 18% of those sequences being non-productive.

The cohort consisted of hundreds of healthy bone marrow donors. Cohort members were all nominally healthy when sampled, although unrecorded immune exposures were likely present. The donor tested CMV seronegative and was one of the 352 seronegative cohort members. A peripheral blood sample was collected from each donor, and TCR beta sequencing was performed on peripheral blood mononuclear cells. Genomic DNA extraction from the blood cell samples was performed with the Qiagen DNeasy Blood Extraction Kit. Libraries were built with the immunoSEQ multiplex PCR assay. A mixture of 60 forward primers for TCR Vbeta segments and 13 reverse primers for TCR Jbeta segments was used in the multiplex PCR. A multiplex PCR assay on genomic DNA amplified the CDR3 region of rearranged TCR beta genes. Amplified TCR beta libraries were sequenced as 87-base-pair reads on the Illumina HiSeq System. The study's processing was this. Across the 600 to 700 repertoires, a later analysis counted tens of millions of unique TCR beta chains, roughly 11 million of which were shared by at least two donors. To remove PCR and sequencing errors, raw reads were error-corrected and collapsed into unique sequences using a nearest-neighbor algorithm that merged closely related sequences. Alignment of CDR3 sequences to IMGT reference sequences was used to assign V, D and J gene segments. For a sequence to be retained, a match of at least six nucleotides to both a V gene segment and a J gene segment was required. A rearrangement was called productive if the CDR3 had no stop codons and remained in frame with V and J, and every other rearrangement was called non-productive. Following IMGT convention, CDR3 was defined as the stretch from the second conserved V-encoded cysteine up to the conserved J-encoded phenylalanine. The earlier analysis of 450 to 750 of the donors excluded any sequence lacking an unambiguous match to a single V gene segment. In an earlier analysis of about 590 of the donors, a V segment was called functional when productive rearrangements were above 56.7%, and segregating when the standard deviation between donors exceeded 5%. To diagnose cytomegalovirus status from the catalog of TCR beta chain sequences, a statistical classification framework was built. In a later analysis, V and J genes were assigned by comparing TCR nucleotide sequences against IMGT/GENE-DB human TR gene sequences. A later analysis assigned CDR3 sequences and most-parsimonious VDJ recombination scenarios with the TCRdist pipeline. In a later analysis, every TCR beta chain was defined by the combination of its CDR3 amino acid sequence and its V-gene family, and reads without a unique V-gene family were dropped. To address suspected cross-contamination and a sequencing artifact, a later analysis removed some 620 highly shared, low-generation-probability nucleotide sequences. A later analysis calculated a clonal expansion index for each public chain from normalized within-repertoire ranks of inferred template counts. Generation probabilities in a later analysis came from a VDJ recombination model fitted to out-of-frame rearrangements, and those results were checked against IGoR. In a later analysis, hypergeometric tests were used to score TCR-TCR, TCR-HLA and TCR-CMV co-occurrence, with a repertoire-size bias correction applied to TCR pairs. A later analysis estimated false discovery rates by permuting HLA or CMV assignments 20 times. In a later analysis, co-occurring TCRs were grouped using DBSCAN, with TCRdist sequence similarity added in when clustering inside HLA-allele-positive subsets. Co-occurrence clustering excluded repertoires with fewer than 30,000 or more than 120,000 public chains, plus five with anomalous nucleotide sharing. Held by TCRdb, this immuneACCESS table contains in-frame sequences only and omits some clones. Under half of the omission traces to an unresolved V gene where checked; the cause of the rest is unknown. V and J calls and clone size come straight from that table; D and trimming were deduced from the DNA. The sample includes roughly 180,000 clones, with roughly 77% observed a single time. The ten largest clones capture about 1.9% of the sample.

Based on the germline V gene, the CDR1 and CDR2 sequences are WSHSY and SAAADI. The CDR3 runs 12 residues from the cysteine to the phenylalanine. This entry keeps only the CDR3 DNA: 36 bases, framed from base 1. A distance of 9 bases separates the germline ends of V and J, which lose 6 bases and 3 bases respectively. Notes on this clone: Its binding antigen is unknown. No per-base quality is available; no much larger clone lies one base away.

Results and caveats for the whole study, not just this receptor: The study listed over 150 TCR beta chains as associated with cytomegalovirus. In a later analysis, TCR association rates were found to vary across HLA loci, with the most associated TCRs seen for DRB1 alleles and the fewest for HLA-C alleles. Only TCR beta chains were sequenced in this cohort, and the absence of alpha or paired-chain data limited detectable features. Sequencing depth was assumed to be roughly uniform across donors in the presence/absence analyses, though that assumption may not hold. For the cohort, immune exposure information was limited to CMV serostatus. The authors suggested that the approach could potentially be extended to other disease states and immunological phenotypes. HLA typing was unavailable for some donors at each locus, so association tests used only the typed subset. The 87-base-pair reads could not distinguish some IMGT-functional V segments, including TRBV6-2 and TRBV6-3, so those segments were excluded. In vitro tests confirmed that a few of the cytomegalovirus-associated TCR beta chains recognize cytomegalovirus antigens. A later analysis associated about 17,000 TCR beta sequences with specific HLA alleles at a false discovery rate of 0.05. Most TCR sequences were observed very rarely across donors, whereas some public TCRs were present in many individuals. A group of highly shared sequence variants was considered likely to be a technical artifact of the sequencing pipeline. Approximately 18 rarely observed V segments, including chromosome 9 orphons, were excluded from the earlier analysis of approximately 500 of the donors because counts were too low. A further reported finding was that TCR beta sequences accurately predicted the HLA-A and HLA-B alleles for most subjects in the first cohort. In a later analysis, several top co-occurrence clusters were reported to appear linked to parvovirus B19, influenza, CMV and Epstein-Barr virus. In an earlier analysis of fewer than 700 of the donors, most TCR beta V segments appeared in productive rearrangements about 87% or about 30% of the time, broadly matching IMGT annotations. Compared with the roughly 600-donor mean, donors in an Asian-associated ancestry cluster had fewer N-insertions in productive TCRs, according to a later genetic analysis. A later analysis found that most CMV-associated TCR beta chains appeared HLA-restricted, with HLA associations seemingly driven largely by CMV exposure. In a later analysis, HLA-associated TCR beta chains were found to be more clonally expanded and to have lower generation probabilities than equally common non-associated chains. In a later genetic analysis, a missense DCLRE1C variant was associated with V-gene and J-gene trimming of TCR beta chains, and the association was replicated in an independent cohort. The classifier was reported to diagnose cytomegalovirus status with high specificity and sensitivity in both the original cohort and the validation cohort. Correlated functional status among segregating V segments might reflect linkage disequilibrium, but an unknown experimental factor could not be ruled out. Strong co-occurrence of HLA alleles, especially DR and DQ, made assigning TCR associations to individual alleles difficult.

The receptor comes from a woman younger than 45 in good health and CMV-seronegative. This chain joins TRBV10-2 to TRBJ2-7; the D gene lacks a confident call. The sample comprised PBMCs. CDR3 protein: CASRTTSYEQYF. Here is the DNA: TGCGCCAGCAGGACGACAAGCTACGAGCAGTACTTC.